This T cell receptor (beta chain) was captured by sequencing in a study of siplizumab effects on memory and regulatory T cells. Trimming removed 4 bases at V and 7 bases at J, with 14 bases between. This CDR3 has 13 amino acids. Per germline, CDR1 SGDLS and CDR2 YYNGEE. Produced via immunoSEQ multiplex PCR; TCRdb's table is partial and in-frame only. Of 850 to 1,300 clones in the sample, 73% were seen once. Source material: TEMRA CD8+ T cells sorted from blood. Subset described: unstimulated CD8+ CD45RA+ effector memory T cells. The sequence derives from a human donor in good health. The chain combines TRBV9 with TRBJ1-1, with no clear D. The CDR3 nucleotides are TGTGCCAGCAGCCCGTGGAGGGAGGGTGAAGCTTTCTTT. Protein sequence: CASSPWREGEAFF.